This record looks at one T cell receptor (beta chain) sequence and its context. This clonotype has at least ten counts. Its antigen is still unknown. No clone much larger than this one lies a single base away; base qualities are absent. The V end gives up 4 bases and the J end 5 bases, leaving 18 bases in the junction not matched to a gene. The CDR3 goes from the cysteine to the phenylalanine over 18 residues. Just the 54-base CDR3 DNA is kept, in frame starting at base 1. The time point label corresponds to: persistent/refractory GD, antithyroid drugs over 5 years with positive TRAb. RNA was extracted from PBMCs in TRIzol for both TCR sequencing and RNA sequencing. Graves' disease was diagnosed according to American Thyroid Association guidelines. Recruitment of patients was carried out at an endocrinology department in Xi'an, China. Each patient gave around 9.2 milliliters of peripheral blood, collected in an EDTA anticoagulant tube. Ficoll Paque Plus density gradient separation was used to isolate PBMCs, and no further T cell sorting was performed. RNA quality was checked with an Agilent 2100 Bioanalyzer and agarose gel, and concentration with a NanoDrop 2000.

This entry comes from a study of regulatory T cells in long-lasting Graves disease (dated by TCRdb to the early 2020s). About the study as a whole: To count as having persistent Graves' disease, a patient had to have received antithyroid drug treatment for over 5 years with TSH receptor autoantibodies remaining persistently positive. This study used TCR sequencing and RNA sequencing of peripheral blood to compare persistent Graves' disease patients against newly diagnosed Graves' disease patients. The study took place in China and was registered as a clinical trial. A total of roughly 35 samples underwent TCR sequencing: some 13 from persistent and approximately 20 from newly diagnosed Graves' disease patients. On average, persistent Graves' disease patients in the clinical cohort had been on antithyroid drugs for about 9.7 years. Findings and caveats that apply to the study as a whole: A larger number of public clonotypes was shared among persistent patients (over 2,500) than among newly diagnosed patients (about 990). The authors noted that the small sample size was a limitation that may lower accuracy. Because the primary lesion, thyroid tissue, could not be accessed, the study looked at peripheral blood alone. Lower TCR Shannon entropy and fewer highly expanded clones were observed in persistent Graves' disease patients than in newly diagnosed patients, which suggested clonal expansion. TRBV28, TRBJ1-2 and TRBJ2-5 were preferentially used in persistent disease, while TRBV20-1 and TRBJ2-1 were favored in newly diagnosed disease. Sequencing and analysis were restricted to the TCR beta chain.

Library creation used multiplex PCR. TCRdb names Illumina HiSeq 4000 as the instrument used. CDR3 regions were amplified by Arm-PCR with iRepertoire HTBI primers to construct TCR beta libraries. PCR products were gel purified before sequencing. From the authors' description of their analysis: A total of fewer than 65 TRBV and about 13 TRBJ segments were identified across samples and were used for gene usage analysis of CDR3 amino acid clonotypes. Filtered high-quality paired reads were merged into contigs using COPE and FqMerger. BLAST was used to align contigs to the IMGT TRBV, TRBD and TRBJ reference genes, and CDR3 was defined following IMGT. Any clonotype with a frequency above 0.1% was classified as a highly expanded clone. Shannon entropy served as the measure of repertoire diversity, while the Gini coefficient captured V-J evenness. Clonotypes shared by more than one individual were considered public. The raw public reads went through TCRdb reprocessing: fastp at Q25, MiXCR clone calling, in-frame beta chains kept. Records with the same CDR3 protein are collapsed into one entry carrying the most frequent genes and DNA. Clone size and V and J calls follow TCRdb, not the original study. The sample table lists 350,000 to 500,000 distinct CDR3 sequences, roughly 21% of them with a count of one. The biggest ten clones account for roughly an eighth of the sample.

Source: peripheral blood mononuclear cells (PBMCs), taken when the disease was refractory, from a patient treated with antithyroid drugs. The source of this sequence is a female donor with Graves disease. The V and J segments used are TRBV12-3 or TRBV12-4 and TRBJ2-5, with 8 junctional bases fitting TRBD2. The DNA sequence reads TGTGCCAGCAGTTCGCTCTCCCCCTTGAGCGGGACTAGGGAGACCCAGTACTTC. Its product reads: CASSSLSPLSGTRETQYF.